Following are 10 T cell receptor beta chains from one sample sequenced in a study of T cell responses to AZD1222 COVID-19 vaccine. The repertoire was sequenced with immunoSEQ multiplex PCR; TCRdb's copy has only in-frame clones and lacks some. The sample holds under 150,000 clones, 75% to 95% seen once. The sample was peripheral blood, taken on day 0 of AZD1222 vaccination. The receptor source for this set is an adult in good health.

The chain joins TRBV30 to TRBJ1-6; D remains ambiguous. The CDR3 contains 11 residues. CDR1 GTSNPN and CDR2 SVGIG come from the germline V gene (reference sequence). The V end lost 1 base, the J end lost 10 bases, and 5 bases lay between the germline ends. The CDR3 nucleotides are TGTGCCTGGAGTGCGTTATCACCCCTCCACTTT. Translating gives CAWSALSPLHF. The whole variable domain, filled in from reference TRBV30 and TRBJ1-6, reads SQTIHQWPATLVQPVGSPLSLECTVEGTSNPNLYWYRQAAGRGLQLLFYSVGIGQISSEVPQNLSASRPQDRQFILSSKKLLLSDSGFYLCAWSALSPLHFGNGTRLTVT.

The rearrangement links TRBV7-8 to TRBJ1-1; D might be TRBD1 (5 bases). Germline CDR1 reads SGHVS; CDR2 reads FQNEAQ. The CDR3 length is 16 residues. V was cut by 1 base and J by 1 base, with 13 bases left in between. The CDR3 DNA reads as TGTGCCAGCAGCTTAGAATGGGGGGTTAGGAACACTGAAGCTTTCTTT. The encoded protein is CASSLEWGVRNTEAFF.

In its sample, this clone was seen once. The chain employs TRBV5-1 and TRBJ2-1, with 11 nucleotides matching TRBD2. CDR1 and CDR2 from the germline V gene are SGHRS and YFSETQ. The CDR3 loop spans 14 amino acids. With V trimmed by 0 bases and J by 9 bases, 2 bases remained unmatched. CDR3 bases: TGCGCCAGCAGCTTGGGGCTAGCGGGAGGTGAGCAGTTCTTC. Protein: CASSLGLAGGEQFF.

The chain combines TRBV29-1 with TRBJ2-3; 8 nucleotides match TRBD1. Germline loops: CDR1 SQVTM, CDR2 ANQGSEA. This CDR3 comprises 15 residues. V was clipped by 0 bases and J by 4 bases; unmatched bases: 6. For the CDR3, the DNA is TGCAGCGTTGAAGATTCGGGACAGGCTCCAGATACGCAGTATTTT. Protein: CSVEDSGQAPDTQYF.

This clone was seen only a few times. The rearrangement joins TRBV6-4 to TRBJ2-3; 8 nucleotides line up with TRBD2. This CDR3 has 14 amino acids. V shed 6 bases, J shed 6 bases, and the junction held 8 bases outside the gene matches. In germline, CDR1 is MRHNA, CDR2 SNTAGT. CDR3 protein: CASSSGGAGDTQYF. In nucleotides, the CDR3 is TGTGCCAGCAGCAGCGGGGGTGCGGGTGATACGCAGTATTTT.

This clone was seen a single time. The CDR3 sequence: CAWSPRALYNSPLHF. The CDR3 nucleotides are TGTGCCTGGAGTCCCCGGGCCCTCTATAATTCACCCCTCCACTTT. V gene TRBV30 combines with J gene TRBJ1-6; D remains ambiguous. Trimming removed 2 bases at V and 3 bases at J, with 11 bases between. The length of the CDR3 is 15 residues. Germline V gives CDR1 GTSNPN, CDR2 SVGIG (reference sequence).

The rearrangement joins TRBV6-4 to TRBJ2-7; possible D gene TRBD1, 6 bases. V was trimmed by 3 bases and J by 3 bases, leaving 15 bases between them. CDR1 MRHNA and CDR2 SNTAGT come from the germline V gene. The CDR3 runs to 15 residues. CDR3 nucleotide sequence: TGTGCCAGCAGTGAAGAGGCCGGCAGGGGCTACGAGCAGTACTTC. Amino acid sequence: CASSEEAGRGYEQYF.

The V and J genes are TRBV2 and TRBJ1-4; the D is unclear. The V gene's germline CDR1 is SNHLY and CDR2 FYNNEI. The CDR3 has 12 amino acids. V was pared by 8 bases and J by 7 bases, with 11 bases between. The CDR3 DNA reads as TGTGCCAGCGTCGGGTCGGGTGAAAAACTGTTTTTT. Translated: CASVGSGEKLFF.

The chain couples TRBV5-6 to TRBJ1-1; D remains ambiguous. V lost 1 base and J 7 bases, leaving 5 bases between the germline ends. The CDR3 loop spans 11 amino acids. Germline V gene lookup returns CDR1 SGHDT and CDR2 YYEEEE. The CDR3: CASSLRDEAFF. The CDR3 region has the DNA TGTGCCAGCAGCTTGAGAGATGAAGCTTTCTTT.

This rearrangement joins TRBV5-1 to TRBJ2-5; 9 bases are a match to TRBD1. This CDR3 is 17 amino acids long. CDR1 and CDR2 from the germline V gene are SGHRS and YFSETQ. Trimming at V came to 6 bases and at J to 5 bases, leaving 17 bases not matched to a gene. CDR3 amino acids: CASTSGAGTGIGETQYF. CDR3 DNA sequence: TGCGCCAGCACCTCCGGGGCCGGGACAGGGATCGGTGAGACCCAGTACTTC.